This TCR beta chain was obtained from a study of blood T cell repertoires in COVID-19. Overall study: The origin of the acute and convalescent COVID-19 samples was the United States, Italy and Spain. PBMCs, B-cell-depleted T cells, or T cells provided the cDNA or gDNA that made up the material.

In the source study's methods: From reference gene primer amplification, estimates of nucleated cell counts were derived. Assay: immunoSEQ multiplex PCR; the TCRdb copy retains only in-frame clones and omits some. For V, J and clone size, that table is used; D and trimming come from the DNA. The profile shows 90,000 or so clones, 89% of them singletons. The sample holds a few counts of this clone. CDR1 and CDR2 from the germline V gene are MNHEY and SVGEGT. The length of the CDR3 is 19 residues. Trimming removed 2 bases at V and 0 bases at J, with 17 bases between. This chain uses TRBV6-2 or TRBV6-3 with TRBJ2-6; the D gene is possibly TRBD2 (5 bases). The sequence came from a woman older than 75 with active COVID-19. Sequencing input: peripheral blood. This chain's CDR3 is CASSYPSTRLYSGANVLTF. CDR3 in DNA: TGTGCCAGCAGTTACCCTTCAACTAGGTTATACTCTGGGGCCAACGTCCTGACTTTC.